Below, 26 T cell receptor beta chains from the same sample are listed, as sequenced in a study of cytomegalovirus exposure and HLA in healthy donors. Amplification used 60 Vbeta primers and 13 Jbeta primers. Some clones are missing from TCRdb's copy, which holds only in-frame ones; the method was immunoSEQ multiplex PCR. The sample contains 170,000 or so clones, just over 75% of which appear only once. The sequenced sample was PBMCs. These receptors all come from a woman aged 55-75 years in good health and CMV-seropositive.

The gene calls are TRBV7-2 and TRBJ1-2, with TRBD1 matching 7 bases. Germline V lookup: CDR1 SGHTA, CDR2 FQGNSA. CDR3 size: 15 residues. J was trimmed by 2 bases and V by 5 bases; bases with no gene match: 8. CDR3 sequence reads: CASSPTAQGNYGYTF. The CDR3 DNA reads TGTGCCAGCAGCCCGACAGCACAGGGGAACTATGGCTACACCTTC.

J is TRBJ2-2 and V is TRBV30, with 8 bases that match TRBD2. The CDR3 spans 13 residues. Trimming removed 6 bases from V and 7 bases from J; junction bases left unmatched: 7. CDR1 GTSNPN and CDR2 SVGIG come from the germline V gene (reference sequence). The CDR3, as DNA: TGTGCCTGTACCGCGGGAGGTGGCGGGGAGCTGTTTTTT. The encoded protein is CACTAGGGGELFF.

The V call is TRBV11-3, the J call TRBJ2-7, with D uncertain. Trimming pared 0 bases from V and 3 bases from J, leaving 6 bases between. The CDR3 has 13 amino acids. Germline CDR1 and CDR2: SGHNT and YENEEA. This CDR3 reads CASSLEHSYEQYF. CDR3 in DNA: TGTGCCAGCAGCTTAGAACACAGCTACGAGCAGTACTTC.

This chain joins TRBV6-6 and TRBJ1-1; tentative D call: TRBD1 (5 bases). The CDR3 is made up of 15 amino acids. Trimming cost V 7 bases and J 4 bases, with 19 bases left between them. Germline loops: CDR1 MNHNY, CDR2 SVGAGI (reference sequence). CDR3 nucleotide sequence: TGTGCCAGCATCCAGGATAGGCAGGGTCTCACTGAAGCTTTCTTT. Its protein is CASIQDRQGLTEAFF.

V gene TRBV9 combines with J gene TRBJ2-7, with 9 bases fitting TRBD1. V shed 3 bases, J shed 5 bases, and the junction held 6 bases outside the gene matches. CDR3 length equals 14 residues. Germline lookup yields CDR1 SGDLS and CDR2 YYNGEE. The CDR3 loop is CASSGGGQGHEQYF. The CDR3 nucleotides are TGTGCCAGCAGCGGAGGGGGACAGGGACACGAGCAGTACTTC.

This clone was counted a single time. The rearrangement joins TRBV5-1 to TRBJ2-1, with 8 bases lining up with TRBD2. V lost 2 bases and J lost 6; bases outside the gene matches: 7. Germline lookup yields CDR1 SGHRS and CDR2 YFSETQ. The CDR3 contains 15 residues. The CDR3 sequence: CASSFRLAGSNEQFF. The CDR3 bases are TGCGCCAGCAGCTTCCGTTTAGCGGGAAGCAATGAGCAGTTCTTC.

The chain carries TRBV5-1 and TRBJ1-4; D uncertain. Trimming took off 8 bases at V and 0 bases at J, with 17 bases between the two ends. Germline CDR1 reads SGHRS; CDR2 reads YFSETQ. The CDR3 length is 16 residues. In nucleotides, the CDR3 is TGCGCCAGTTTTAACGGAGCTGGTGCAACTAATGAAAAACTGTTTTTT. Amino acid sequence: CASFNGAGATNEKLFF.

The rearrangement joins TRBV15 to TRBJ1-2; D unclear. Per germline, CDR1 LNHNV and CDR2 YYDKDF (reference sequence). V shed 6 bases and J shed 7 bases, with 15 bases lying between them. The CDR3 spans 13 residues. The CDR3 is CATRDSGRSGYTF. CDR3 in DNA: TGTGCCACCAGGGATTCCGGGAGGTCTGGCTACACCTTC.

The chain couples TRBV30 to TRBJ1-1; the match to TRBD1 covers 7 bases. CDR3 size: 15 residues. Germline CDR1 GTSNPN, CDR2 SVGIG (reference sequence). The V gene end was trimmed by 0 bases and the J gene end by 3 bases; junction bases not matched to a gene: 7. In DNA form, the CDR3 reads TGTGCCTGGAGTGTAATAACAGGGGAGGACACTGAAGCTTTCTTT. Protein sequence: CAWSVITGEDTEAFF.

This clone is a singleton in its sample. The CDR3 DNA reads as TGTGCCTGGAACAAGTTTAATTCACCCCTCCACTTT. Amino acid sequence: CAWNKFNSPLHF. The chain joins TRBV30 to TRBJ1-6; D uncertain. This CDR3 is 12 amino acids long. Trimming shortened V by 4 bases and J by 6 bases, and 7 bases separated the two germline ends. The germline gives CDR1 GTSNPN, CDR2 SVGIG (reference sequence).

In this sample, this clone turned up a few times. This sequence joins TRBV15 and TRBJ1-2, with TRBD1 matching over 9 bases. The germline gives CDR1 LNHNV, CDR2 YYDKDF (reference sequence). V was clipped by 3 bases and J by 7 bases; unmatched bases: 6. This CDR3 region has 14 residues. The CDR3 DNA is TGTGCCACCAGCAGCGGGACAGGGAATTCTGGCTACACCTTC. It codes for CATSSGTGNSGYTF.

Of note for this clone: A read error may produce the germline difference seen at one junction end. The V call is TRBV7-7, the J call TRBJ2-6; the match to TRBD1 covers 8 bases. Germline V gene sequence: CDR1 SSHAT, CDR2 FNYEAQ (reference sequence). The CDR3 extends over 16 amino acids. As DNA, the CDR3 is TGTGCCAGCAGTTTGGCAGGGGGCGCTGGGGCCAACGGCCTGACTTTC. Translation gives CASSLAGGAGANGLTF.

The chain is built from TRBV10-1 and TRBJ2-3; TRBD2 agrees at 13 bases. After removal of 5 bases from V and 6 bases from J, the junction contained 5 bases not matched to a gene. The CDR3 is made up of 15 amino acids. CDR1 is WNHNN and CDR2 is SYGVQD in the germline V gene (reference sequence). For the CDR3, the DNA is TGCGCCAGCAGTAGACTAGCGGGGGGAAGTGATACGCAGTATTTT. Translation gives CASSRLAGGSDTQYF.

The V and J genes are TRBV10-3 and TRBJ1-3, with D perhaps matching TRBD1 (6 bases). The CDR3 is made up of 14 amino acids. Trimming removed 6 bases from V and 4 bases from J, with 13 bases in between. Germline V lookup: CDR1 ENHRY, CDR2 SYGVKD. DNA for the CDR3: TGTGCCATCAGACAGGGTTTATCAGGAAACACCATATATTTT. The encoded protein is CAIRQGLSGNTIYF.

The rearrangement joins TRBV19 to TRBJ2-3; the D gene is possibly TRBD1 (6 bases). CDR3 length: 14 amino acids. Germline CDR1 and CDR2: LNHDA and SQIVND (reference sequence). V was trimmed by 6 bases and J by 4 bases, leaving 14 bases between them. CDR3 coding DNA: TGTGCCAGTAGCGCAGGGGCCCGGGCAGATACGCAGTATTTT. Translating it yields CASSAGARADTQYF.

The V call is TRBV27, the J call TRBJ2-1; TRBD2 matches at 8 bases. The junction had 7 bases not matched to a gene; V was cut back by 8 bases and J by 1 base. Germline V gene sequence: CDR1 MNHEY, CDR2 SMNVEV (reference sequence). This CDR3 has 15 residues. CDR3 amino acids: CASLEAGGSYNEQFF. CDR3 nucleotides: TGTGCCAGCTTAGAGGCGGGAGGTTCCTACAATGAGCAGTTCTTC.

This clone was observed a single time. Relative to the germline gene, one junction end is altered; a read error may explain this. V gene TRBV7-9 combines with J gene TRBJ2-6, with D possibly TRBD1 on 6 matching bases. Per germline, CDR1 SEHNR and CDR2 FQNEAQ (reference sequence). This CDR3 is built from 13 residues. DNA for the CDR3: TGTCCAGTAGGGGGTTCTGGGGCCAACGGCCTGACTTTC. Protein sequence: CPVGGSGANGLTF.

V and J are TRBV19 and TRBJ1-2; D is possibly TRBD1 (5 bases). The CDR3 is 15 amino acids. The ends were cut back, 0 bases at V and 4 bases at J, with 12 bases in the middle. Germline CDR1 LNHDA, CDR2 SQIVND (reference sequence). CDR3 residues: CASSIDWQGSYGYTF. The CDR3 DNA sequence: TGTGCCAGTAGTATAGATTGGCAGGGTTCCTATGGCTACACCTTC.

The table lists this clone with a few counts. V usage is TRBV10-3 and J usage is TRBJ2-7; no clear D gene. The length of the CDR3 is 12 residues. The germline CDR1 and CDR2 sequences are ENHRY and SYGVKD. The V and J ends lost 11 bases and 3 bases respectively, with 14 bases between them. The CDR3, as DNA: TGTGCCTCCGCCGGTGAATTCTACGAGCAGTACTTC. It yields the protein CASAGEFYEQYF.

Points on this clone: Mismatch with germline at one junction end may stem from a read error. In nucleotides, the CDR3 is TGTGCCAGCAGTTCCGACGGAAGACTAGCCAAAAACAGTCAGTACTTC. It is translated as CASSSDGRLAKNSQYF. This rearrangement joins TRBV2 to TRBJ2-4; 7 bases map to TRBD2. CDR3 length: 16 residues. The germline CDR1 and CDR2 sequences are SNHLY and FYNNEI. Complete variable domain (other parts from reference TRBV2 and TRBJ2-4): EPEVTQTPSHQVTQMGQEVILRCVPISNHLYFYWYRQILGQKVEFLVSFYNNEISEKSEIFDDQFSVERPDGSNFTLKIRSTKLEDSAMYFCASSSDGRLAKNSQYFGAGTRLSVL.

The chain combines TRBV7-2 with TRBJ1-6; no firm D call. This CDR3 has 12 residues. Germline-derived CDR1 and CDR2 are SGHTA and FQGNSA. Trimming removed 5 bases at V and 5 bases at J, with 4 bases between. The CDR3 region has the DNA TGTGCCAGCAGCCAAAATAATTCACCCCTCCACTTT. Translating it yields CASSQNNSPLHF.

This clone was picked up one time. The chain couples TRBV23-1 to TRBJ2-5; TRBD2 matches at 7 bases. TRBV23-1 is assigned to the ORF class and has an uncertain function. The CDR3 length is 17 residues. The V gene end was trimmed by 1 base and the J gene end by 5 bases; junction bases not matched to a gene: 13. The CDR3 sequence: CASSQFITETSEETQYF. The CDR3 DNA reads TGCGCCAGCAGTCAATTTATAACAGAAACTAGCGAGGAGACCCAGTACTTC.

The chain uses TRBV6-4 and TRBJ2-1; a weak D match, TRBD2 (6 bases). Germline loops: CDR1 MRHNA, CDR2 SNTAGT. This CDR3 spans 14 amino acids. The ends were cut back, 3 bases at V and 5 bases at J, with 11 bases in the middle. CDR3 amino acids: CASSERLGHNEQFF. The DNA of the CDR3 is TGTGCCAGCAGTGAGAGACTAGGCCACAATGAGCAGTTCTTC.

This chain joins TRBV7-2 and TRBJ2-7, with 7 bases fitting TRBD1. V gave up 0 bases and J gave up 2 bases; unmatched junction bases: 7. There are 16 residues in the CDR3. CDR1 is SGHTA, CDR2 FQGNSA, per germline. The CDR3 protein is CASSLATGSGAYEQYF. CDR3 bases: TGTGCCAGCAGCTTAGCGACAGGGAGTGGCGCCTACGAGCAGTACTTC.

The chain's CDR3 is CASSSQHVGREETQYF. CDR3 sequence (DNA): TGTGCCAGCAGTTCTCAGCACGTGGGGCGAGAAGAGACCCAGTACTTC. The J gene is TRBJ2-5, the V gene TRBV6-6; maybe TRBD1 (5 bases). CDR3 size: 16 residues. Germline loops: CDR1 MNHNY, CDR2 SVGAGI (reference sequence). The V and J ends lost 4 bases and 3 bases respectively, with 18 bases between them.

The gene calls are TRBV14 and TRBJ2-3, with D tentatively TRBD2 (6 bases). The CDR3 length is 15 residues. The germline CDR1 and CDR2 sequences are SGHDN and FVKESK. V was pared by 2 bases and J by 10 bases, with 19 bases between. The CDR3 coding sequence is TGTGCCAGCAGCCAACCGGGAGCAGGCGTATATTCGCAGTATTTT. Translation: CASSQPGAGVYSQYF.